Listed here is a single T cell receptor (beta chain). The sample comes from a study of technical replicates of blood from a handful of donors. Generated by immunoSEQ multiplex PCR, the TCRdb table keeps only in-frame clones and is missing some. The sample consists of around 81,000 clones, roughly four fifths of them appearing once. The CDR3 sequence is 17 residues long. With V trimmed by 3 bases and J by 9 bases, 17 bases remained unmatched. Germline V gene sequence: CDR1 SGDLS, CDR2 YYNGEE. Material: PBMCs. V usage is TRBV9 and J usage is TRBJ2-1, with TRBD2 matching 8 bases. The source is a human donor in good health. Some clones in this sample may be carry-over from other donors' samples. The CDR3 is CASSASTAGGTNAEQFF. The CDR3 DNA sequence: TGTGCCAGCAGCGCCTCGACGGCGGGGGGTACGAACGCTGAGCAGTTCTTC.